Presented here are 22 T cell receptor beta chains from one specimen sequenced in a study of breast tumors, draining lymph nodes, adjacent tissues. Breast cancer patients provided tissue from their axillary draining lymph nodes. TCRdb reprocessed the multiplex PCR reads via MiXCR and lists one record per CDR3 protein. The table has under 350,000 distinct CDR3 sequences, 30% seen once. Sequencing was done on a sample of axillary lymph node tissue. These receptors were taken from a female donor with breast cancer. Some clones in this sample may be carry-over from other donors' samples.

This clonotype turned up a few times. The chain joins TRBV11-3 to TRBJ1-1; perhaps TRBD1 as D (5 bases). The V and J ends lost 5 bases and 8 bases respectively, with 9 bases between them. Germline CDR1 reads SGHNT; CDR2 reads YENEEA. This CDR3 region has 11 residues. Here the CDR3 DNA reads TGTGCCAGCAGCGGATGGGGGGAAGCTTTCTTT. Protein sequence: CASSGWGEAFF.

This clonotype was observed many times. V and J are TRBV4-2 and TRBJ1-6, with a tentative D call TRBD1 (6 bases). In germline, CDR1 is LGHNA, CDR2 YNFKEQ. The CDR3 length is 16 residues. Trimming stripped 1 base from V and 6 bases from J, with 13 bases between. CDR3 sequence (DNA): TGTGCCAGCAGCCAAGCAGCGGTCAGGGGTAATTCACCCCTCCACTTT. Protein product: CASSQAAVRGNSPLHF.

For this clonotype: Mismatch with germline at one junction end may stem from a read error. The CDR3 nucleotides are TGCGCCAGCAGCCAAGCCAGGAACACTGAAGCTTTCTTT. Its protein product is CASSQARNTEAFF. This chain connects TRBV5-6 to TRBJ1-1; D is uncertain. Germline CDR1 is SGHDT and CDR2 is YYEEEE. The CDR3 covers 13 residues.

The chain carries TRBV20-1 and TRBJ1-2; TRBD1 aligns across 9 bases. The ends lost 6 bases at V and 0 bases at J; junction bases unmatched: 8. The CDR3 is 15 amino acids. CDR1 is DFQATT and CDR2 is SNEGSKA in the germline V gene (reference sequence). The CDR3 DNA follows: TGCAGTGCCACAGGGGGCTCGGCAACTAACTATGGCTACACCTTC. This codes for CSATGGSATNYGYTF.

This clonotype was observed many times. This chain links TRBV2 with TRBJ2-1; the D gene is possibly TRBD2 (6 bases). Trimming stripped 8 bases from V and 0 bases from J, with 8 bases between. Germline V gives CDR1 SNHLY, CDR2 FYNNEI. This CDR3 region has 13 residues. DNA of the CDR3: TGTGCCAGCGCGGGGAGCTCCTACAATGAGCAGTTCTTC. It translates to CASAGSSYNEQFF.

CDR3 region: CASSQGARGDTQYF. DNA for the CDR3: TGTGCCAGCAGCCAAGGTGCTAGAGGAGATACGCAGTATTTT. The chain joins TRBV3-1 to TRBJ2-3, with no clear D. This CDR3 has 14 amino acids. V shed 1 base and J shed 5 bases, with 10 bases lying between them. The germline V gene encodes CDR1 LGHDT and CDR2 YNNKEL (reference sequence).

This clonotype turned up a few times. Relative to the germline gene, one junction end is altered; a read error may explain this. This chain uses TRBV6-5 with TRBJ1-2; 7 bases match TRBD1. Germline V gives CDR1 MNHEY, CDR2 SVGAGI. The length of the CDR3 is 14 residues. The CDR3 coding sequence is TGTGCCAGCAGTCACTCGGTACAGGGGTTTGGCTACACCTTC. Translation: CASSHSVQGFGYTF.

This clonotype was recorded at least ten times. This chain uses TRBV2 with TRBJ1-4; no clear D gene. Trimming stripped 8 bases from V and 6 bases from J, with 13 bases between. This CDR3 has 13 amino acids. The germline V gene encodes CDR1 SNHLY and CDR2 FYNNEI. CDR3: CASSGRQYEKLFF. The CDR3 DNA is TGTGCCAGCTCCGGACGGCAATATGAAAAACTGTTTTTT.

V is TRBV14 and J is TRBJ2-2; TRBD2 might be the D (6 bases). This CDR3 spans 16 amino acids. The V end lost 3 bases, the J end lost 3 bases, and 14 bases lay between the germline ends. Germline CDR1 and CDR2: SGHDN and FVKESK. The CDR3 here is CASSHSMGGYTGELFF. The CDR3, as DNA: TGTGCCAGCAGCCACTCTATGGGAGGCTACACCGGGGAGCTGTTTTTT.

This clonotype was seen ten or more times. This chain uses TRBV12-3 or TRBV12-4 with TRBJ2-1, with 9 bases identical to TRBD2. The CDR3 sequence is 14 residues long. Trimming at V came to 7 bases and at J to 6 bases, leaving 7 bases not matched to a gene. CDR3 region: CASTIAGVVNEQFF. In DNA, the CDR3 is TGTGCCAGCACGATAGCGGGAGTAGTCAATGAGCAGTTCTTC.

This clonotype was seen ten or more times. The CDR3 nucleotides read TGCAGTGCTGACAGGGGAGCTAACTATGGCTACACCTTC. This gives the protein CSADRGANYGYTF. The chain recombines TRBV20-1 with TRBJ1-2; 8 bases align to TRBD1. The CDR3 has 13 residues. CDR1 DFQATT and CDR2 SNEGSKA come from the germline V gene (reference sequence). Trimming cost V 5 bases and J 0 bases; bases outside gene matches: 2.

This chain connects TRBV3-1 to TRBJ2-5; 8 bases agree with TRBD2. This CDR3 spans 15 amino acids. CDR1 LGHDT and CDR2 YNNKEL come from the germline V gene (reference sequence). Germline trimming cut 0 bases from V and 4 bases from J; bases unmatched to any gene: 4. The CDR3 sequence is CASSQDVTSGETQYF. CDR3 coding DNA: TGTGCCAGCAGCCAAGATGTTACTAGCGGAGAGACCCAGTACTTC.

The table lists this clonotype with a few counts. A read error may be the cause here, since a much bigger clone is one base away. The chain combines TRBV9 with TRBJ2-1; D is perhaps TRBD1 or TRBD2 (6 bases each). Germline lookup yields CDR1 SGDLS and CDR2 YYNGEE. The CDR3 loop spans 15 amino acids. The CDR3 is CASSVVGSGDNEPFF. For the CDR3, the DNA is TGTGCCAGCAGCGTAGTAGGTTCGGGGGACAATGAGCCGTTCTTC. The full variable domain, with the rest looked up from reference TRBV9 and TRBJ2-1, is DSGVTQTPKHLITATGQRVTLRCSPRSGDLSVYWYQQSLDQGLQFLIQYYNGEERAKGNILERFSAQQFPDLHSELNLSSLELGDSALYFCASSVVGSGDNEPFFGPGTRLTVL.

Comment on this clonotype: Compared with germline, one end of the junction differs, possibly owing to a read error. This sequence joins TRBV15 and TRBJ2-5, with 7 bases that match TRBD2. The CDR3 has 15 residues. Germline assignment: CDR1 LNHNV and CDR2 YYDKDF (reference sequence). DNA of the CDR3: TGTGCCACCGGCAGCCCAAGGGGAGGGAGAGAGACCCAGTACTTC. This codes for CATGSPRGGRETQYF.

This clonotype was detected ten times or more. The rearrangement links TRBV7-2 to TRBJ1-6; TRBD1 matches at 9 bases. The CDR3 is 18 residues long. CDR1 is SGHTA, CDR2 FQGNSA, per germline. Unmatched junction bases numbered 8, after V lost 5 bases and J lost 0 bases. The CDR3 sequence: CASSPRDRGSSYNSPLHF. The CDR3 DNA reads TGTGCCAGCAGCCCTAGAGACAGGGGGAGCTCCTATAATTCACCCCTCCACTTT. Filled out from reference TRBV7-2 and TRBJ1-6, the complete variable domain reads GAGVSQSPSNKVTEKGKDVELRCDPISGHTALYWYRQSLGQGLEFLIYFQGNSAPDKSGLPSDRFSAERTGGSVSTLTIQRTQQEDSAVYLCASSPRDRGSSYNSPLHFGNGTRLTVT.

The table lists this clonotype with many counts. This chain links TRBV19 with TRBJ2-2, with D maybe TRBD2 (6 bases). The germline gives CDR1 LNHDA, CDR2 SQIVND (reference sequence). V dropped 4 bases and J dropped 1 base, with 16 bases sitting between them. The CDR3 is made up of 17 amino acids. DNA of the CDR3: TGTGCCAGTAGTAGACTAGGGGCAGGAGTGAACACCGGGGAGCTGTTTTTT. It yields the protein CASSRLGAGVNTGELFF.

The CDR3 reads CASSPGTLSVYEQYF. The CDR3 coding sequence is TGTGCCAGCAGCCCCGGGACCCTGTCTGTCTACGAGCAGTACTTC. This chain connects TRBV6-1 to TRBJ2-7, with D possibly called TRBD1 or TRBD2 (5 bases each). Germline V gene lookup returns CDR1 MNHNS and CDR2 SASEGT. V lost 6 bases and J 3 bases, leaving 18 bases between the germline ends. The CDR3 extends over 15 amino acids.

As for this clonotype: A single base separates this from a much larger clone, so it may be a read error. The chain carries TRBV24-1 and TRBJ1-5; 10 bases match TRBD1. V gave up 3 bases and J gave up 2 bases; unmatched junction bases: 12. Germline CDR1 reads KGHDR; CDR2 reads SFDVKD. The CDR3 has 19 residues. The DNA of the CDR3 is TGTGCCACCAGTGATCCCCGGGACAGGGGTGAGAATGGCAATCAGCCCCAGCATTTT. This sequence encodes CATSDPRDRGENGNQPQHF.

Details on this clonotype: A read error may explain this, as a much larger clone is one base away. The chain uses TRBV6-5 and TRBJ2-2, with D unclear. Germline values: CDR1 MNHEY, CDR2 SVGAGI. The CDR3 has 13 amino acids. In DNA, the CDR3 is TGTGCCTGCAGTTGGATACGTGGCGGGGAGCTGTTTTTT. Its protein product is CACSWIRGGELFF.

This clonotype was seen ten or more times. One end of the junction is discordant with germline, which a read error may explain. V is TRBV7-2 and J is TRBJ2-7; D may correspond to TRBD1 or TRBD2 (5 bases each). Germline V gene data show CDR1 as SGHTA and CDR2 as FQGNSA. CDR3 length equals 18 residues. The CDR3 loop reads CASSLFGVKGSRSYEQYF. DNA of the CDR3: TGTGCCAGTAGCTTATTTGGCGTCAAGGGGAGTAGGTCCTACGAGCAGTACTTC. The full variable domain, rest sourced from reference TRBV7-2 and TRBJ2-7, is GAGVSQSPSNKVTEKGKDVELRCDPISGHTALYWYRQSLGQGLEFLIYFQGNSAPDKSGLPSDRFSAERTGGSVSTLTIQRTQQEDSAVYLCASSLFGVKGSRSYEQYFGPGTRLTVT.

This clonotype has a handful of counts. V gene TRBV6-1 combines with J gene TRBJ1-5; a possible D gene is TRBD1 (6 bases). Germline loops: CDR1 MNHNS, CDR2 SASEGT. The V and J ends lost 2 bases and 6 bases respectively, with 17 bases between them. The CDR3 contains 16 residues. The CDR3 reads CASSEFSGGAFQPQHF. The CDR3 DNA is TGTGCCAGCAGTGAATTCTCGGGGGGCGCTTTTCAGCCCCAGCATTTT.

The rearrangement links TRBV6-1 to TRBJ1-5; D is perhaps TRBD1 (6 bases). This CDR3 spans 17 amino acids. Germline V gene sequence: CDR1 MNHNS, CDR2 SASEGT. Trimming shortened V by 5 bases and J by 0 bases, and 17 bases separated the two germline ends. The DNA for the CDR3 is TGTGCCAGCAGTCACGACGGGACACTTTATAGCAATCAGCCCCAGCATTTT. This codes for CASSHDGTLYSNQPQHF.